This T cell receptor (beta chain) was captured by sequencing in a study of blood T cell repertoires in COVID-19. This CDR3 is 14 amino acids long. V trimming: 5 bases; J trimming: 4 bases; junction bases outside the gene matches: 8. CDR1 is SGHKS and CDR2 is YYEKEE in the germline V gene (reference sequence). Here immunoSEQ multiplex PCR was the method, and the copy in TCRdb shows in-frame clones only, minus some. The repertoire holds a few hundred thousand clones, with around nine tenths as singletons. Specimen: peripheral blood. This TCR came from a man in his sixties who had recovered from COVID-19. The rearrangement joins TRBV5-5 to TRBJ1-1; 7 positions agree with TRBD1. The CDR3 coding sequence is TGTGCCAGCAGTTCGACAGGGTCTGTCACTGAAGCTTTCTTT. Amino acid sequence: CASSSTGSVTEAFF.